The T cell receptor beta chain described here comes from a study of blood T cell repertoires in COVID-19. Background on the study: The origin of the acute and convalescent COVID-19 samples was the United States, Italy and Spain.

Germline values: CDR1 SGHNT, CDR2 YYREEE (reference sequence). The CDR3 is made up of 15 amino acids. Trimming cost V 0 bases and J 7 bases, with 11 bases left between them. In this sample, this clone turned up many times. The protocol was immunoSEQ multiplex PCR, while the TCRdb copy is restricted to in-frame clones and leaves out a portion. The sample holds under 150,000 clones, around 87% seen once. Sample: peripheral blood. The chain is built from TRBV5-4 and TRBJ1-6, with D unclear. The TCR sequence derives from a woman between 40 and 55 years old with acute or convalescent COVID-19. The DNA of the CDR3 is TGTGCCAGCAGCTTGGGCGGAGGGTTCAATTCACCCCTCCACTTT. It yields the protein CASSLGGGFNSPLHF. The whole variable domain, filled in from reference TRBV5-4 and TRBJ1-6, reads ETGVTQSPTHLIKTRGQQVTLRCSSQSGHNTVSWYQQALGQGPQFIFQYYREEENGRGNFPPRFSGLQFPNYSSELNVNALELDDSALYLCASSLGGGFNSPLHFGNGTRLTVT.